Below are 20 T cell receptor beta chains sequenced from a single sample in a study of CD8 T cells in ankylosing spondylitis. Each CDR3 protein is one row after TCRdb ran MiXCR on the 5' RACE reads. The sample lists 200,000 or so distinct CDR3 sequences, around 13% occurring once. The specimen sequenced was blood, either unsorted or a sorted T cell fraction (not recorded which). These receptors originate from a female donor with ankylosing spondylitis or in good health (not recorded which).

This clonotype was counted a few times. Sequence at one end of the junction differs from germline and may be a read error. DNA for the CDR3: TGTGCCAGCTGCCAAGCCCTAGCGGGGTACAATGAGCAGTTCTTC. Amino acids: CASCQALAGYNEQFF. The chain carries TRBV3-1 and TRBJ2-1, with TRBD2 matching over 9 bases. CDR1 LGHDT and CDR2 YNNKEL come from the germline V gene (reference sequence). The CDR3 contains 15 residues.

V and J are TRBV10-3 and TRBJ2-3; D unresolved. V was pared by 0 bases and J by 5 bases, with 3 bases between. Per germline, CDR1 ENHRY and CDR2 SYGVKD. The CDR3 loop spans 12 amino acids. CDR3 in DNA: TGTGCCATCAGTGAGTCCGGAGATACGCAGTATTTT. Protein: CAISESGDTQYF.

The chain uses TRBV29-1 and TRBJ1-1, with 7 positions matching TRBD1. This CDR3 has 15 residues. With V trimmed by 4 bases and J by 0 bases, 8 bases remained unmatched. Germline V lookup: CDR1 SQVTM, CDR2 ANQGSEA. Written as DNA, the CDR3 is TGCAGCGTTGGGGGGACAGAACTTTTGAACACTGAAGCTTTCTTT. Encoded protein: CSVGGTELLNTEAFF.

This clonotype was counted ten times or more. The rearrangement uses TRBV7-2 and TRBJ1-4; D is unclear. The CDR3 totals 13 residues. Germline loops: CDR1 SGHTA, CDR2 FQGNSA. The V end was cut by 6 bases, the J end by 0 bases, with 5 bases between. The CDR3 DNA is TGTGCCAGCAGACGGGCAACTAATGAAAAACTGTTTTTT. Its translation is CASRRATNEKLFF.

This clonotype was detected only a few times. This chain connects TRBV6-1 to TRBJ2-7; perhaps D is TRBD1 or TRBD2 (6 bases each). V lost 9 bases to trimming and J lost 3 bases, with 21 bases between them. The CDR3 contains 15 residues. Germline V gives CDR1 MNHNS, CDR2 SASEGT. The CDR3 protein is CASYTGTSGDYEQYF. The CDR3, as DNA: TGTGCCAGTTACACAGGGACATCGGGGGACTACGAGCAGTACTTC.

This clonotype has more than one count but fewer than ten. The DNA for the CDR3 is TGTGCCAGCAGCATACCTAGCGGGAGAAACAATGAGCAGTTCTTC. This gives the protein CASSIPSGRNNEQFF. J is TRBJ2-1 and V is TRBV7-8, with TRBD2 identical over 10 bases. Trimming cost V 5 bases and J 5 bases; bases outside gene matches: 6. The CDR3 spans 15 residues. Per germline, CDR1 SGHVS and CDR2 FQNEAQ. Supplemented by reference TRBV7-8 and TRBJ2-1, the full variable domain reads GAGVSQSPRYKVAKRGQDVALRCDPISGHVSLFWYQQALGQGPEFLTYFQNEAQLDKSGLPSDRFFAERPEGSVSTLKIQRTQQEDSAVYLCASSIPSGRNNEQFFGPGTRLTVL.

This clonotype was seen more than once but under ten times. This chain uses TRBV12-3 or TRBV12-4 with TRBJ1-5; TRBD1 agrees at 8 bases. The CDR3 has 14 amino acids. V was pared by 5 bases and J by 8 bases, with 8 bases of the junction left unmatched. The CDR3 DNA follows: TGTGCCAGCAGTCCGCGACAGGGGAGGGAGCCCCAGCATTTT. As protein: CASSPRQGREPQHF.

The genes are TRBV7-2 and TRBJ1-4; a weak D match, TRBD1 (5 bases). Trimming stripped 1 base from V and 14 bases from J, with 17 bases between. The CDR3 sequence is 14 residues long. Germline V gene data show CDR1 as SGHTA and CDR2 as FQGNSA. The CDR3 protein is CASSLDYRAGGLFF. In nucleotides, the CDR3 is TGTGCCAGCAGCTTAGATTACCGGGCCGGGGGGCTGTTTTTT.

This sequence joins TRBV7-9 and TRBJ2-7, with 8 bases lining up with TRBD1. This CDR3 region has 14 residues. The V and J ends lost 5 bases and 2 bases, in that order; junction bases with no gene match: 5. Germline-derived CDR1 and CDR2 are SEHNR and FQNEAQ (reference sequence). As DNA, the CDR3 is TGTGCCAGCAGCCCCGGGACAGGAACCTACGAGCAGTACTTC. Its translation is CASSPGTGTYEQYF.

The chain uses TRBV12-3 or TRBV12-4 and TRBJ2-7; TRBD1 aligns across 9 bases. This CDR3 has 15 residues. The J segment lost 3 bases and the V segment lost 8 bases, leaving 11 bases of the junction unmatched. In DNA form, the CDR3 reads TGTGCCAGCCTTCGGGGCGGGACAGGGAGCTACGAGCAGTACTTC. Protein: CASLRGGTGSYEQYF.

The chain links TRBV5-1 to TRBJ1-3; no clear D gene. Per germline, CDR1 SGHRS and CDR2 YFSETQ. V was pared by 2 bases and J by 0 bases, with 9 bases between. This CDR3 is 15 amino acids long. The CDR3 nucleotides are TGCGCCAGCAGCTTCGGCGGTACCTCTGGAAACACCATATATTTT. Its translation: CASSFGGTSGNTIYF. The entire variable domain, with the rest obtained from reference TRBV5-1 and TRBJ1-3, is as follows: KAGVTQTPRYLIKTRGQQVTLSCSPISGHRSVSWYQQTPGQGLQFLFEYFSETQRNKGNFPGRFSGRQFSNSRSEMNVSTLELGDSALYLCASSFGGTSGNTIYFGEGSWLTVV.

This clonotype was found many times. The chain recombines TRBV6-1 with TRBJ1-2; D may be TRBD1 (5 bases). Trimming removed 4 bases at V and 1 base at J, with 7 bases between. From germline, CDR1 is MNHNS and CDR2 SASEGT. CDR3 length equals 13 residues. The CDR3 nucleotides read TGTGCCAGCAGTGGGCAGGGTAACTATGGCTACACCTTC. Residues: CASSGQGNYGYTF.

This clonotype was picked up a small number of times. The V gene is TRBV20-1, the J gene TRBJ1-2; a possible D gene is TRBD1 (5 bases). CDR3 length equals 13 residues. Germline V gene data show CDR1 as DFQATT and CDR2 as SNEGSKA (reference sequence). V was clipped by 3 bases and J by 8 bases, with 16 bases between them. The CDR3 bases are TGCAGTGCTAGCGGGGCTGAATGGGGCGGCTACACCTTC. Translating it yields CSASGAEWGGYTF.

The chain uses TRBV7-8 and TRBJ1-5, with TRBD1 identical over 9 bases. CDR3 length: 14 amino acids. Trimming at V came to 5 bases and at J to 7 bases, leaving 6 bases not matched to a gene. Germline CDR1 is SGHVS and CDR2 is FQNEAQ. The CDR3: CASSGTGGWQPQHF. Here the CDR3 DNA reads TGTGCCAGCAGCGGTACAGGGGGCTGGCAGCCCCAGCATTTT.

This clonotype was seen ten or more times. The chain links TRBV5-1 to TRBJ2-1; the D gene is possibly TRBD2 (5 bases). Trimming pared 3 bases from V and 13 bases from J, leaving 11 bases between. Germline loops: CDR1 SGHRS, CDR2 YFSETQ. The CDR3 has 11 amino acids. CDR3 coding DNA: TGCGCCAGCAGCTCTCCCGGGAACCAGTTCTTC. It codes for CASSSPGNQFF.

The chain couples TRBV3-1 to TRBJ2-3; no definite D call. The V end was cut by 0 bases, the J end by 9 bases, with 4 bases between. The CDR3 has 11 residues. Germline V gene data show CDR1 as LGHDT and CDR2 as YNNKEL (reference sequence). Written as DNA, the CDR3 is TGTGCCAGCAGCCAAGATGGCACGCAGTATTTT. This sequence encodes CASSQDGTQYF.

The chain is built from TRBV12-3 or TRBV12-4 and TRBJ1-2; tentatively, D is TRBD1 (5 bases). V was pared by 5 bases and J by 7 bases, with 8 bases between. This CDR3 spans 11 amino acids. CDR3 nucleotide sequence: TGTGCCAGCAGTCCAGGGTCTGGCTACACCTTC. Translated, it gives CASSPGSGYTF.

The chain is built from TRBV12-3 or TRBV12-4 and TRBJ2-5; tentatively, D is TRBD1 or TRBD2 (5 bases each). CDR3 size: 14 residues. The germline V and J ends were trimmed by 5 bases and 1 base, with 11 bases remaining between them. Written as DNA, the CDR3 is TGTGCCAGCAGTGGACGGGGACGCCAAGAGACCCAGTACTTC. Translated, it gives CASSGRGRQETQYF.

The V gene is TRBV12-3 or TRBV12-4, the J gene TRBJ1-2, with 7 bases lining up with TRBD1. The trim removed 1 base at V and 8 bases at J, leaving 7 bases unmatched. This CDR3 comprises 14 residues. CDR3 sequence reads: CASSLGSGGRGYTF. The DNA for the CDR3 is TGTGCCAGCAGTTTAGGTTCAGGGGGAAGAGGCTACACCTTC.

The sample holds a few counts of this clonotype. The chain carries TRBV7-2 and TRBJ2-7; D gene uncertain. Trimming took 5 bases from V and 3 from J, leaving 11 bases between them. CDR3 length: 13 residues. The germline gives CDR1 SGHTA, CDR2 FQGNSA. The CDR3 loop reads CASSRPPIYEQYF. The DNA of the CDR3 is TGTGCCAGCAGCCGTCCTCCTATCTACGAGCAGTACTTC.